The T cell receptor (beta chain) under discussion was sequenced for a study of blood T cell repertoires in COVID-19. For the study at large: Researchers got acute and convalescent COVID-19 samples from the United States, Italy and Spain. In each case, the material was cDNA or gDNA derived from T cells, B-cell-depleted T cells, or PBMCs.

After removal of 0 bases from V and 2 bases from J, the junction contained 4 bases not matched to a gene. The CDR3 runs to 15 residues. Germline V gene sequence: CDR1 SGHNT, CDR2 YYREEE (reference sequence). Original methodology: By means of reference gene primer amplification, nucleated cell counts were estimated. Data came from immunoSEQ multiplex PCR; TCRdb stores just in-frame clones and leaves some out. V and J calls and clone size are given by that table; D and trimming were obtained from the DNA. This table holds 95,000 to 100,000 clones, roughly 85% found once. The origin of this receptor is a woman in her seventies with active or convalescent COVID-19. The chain employs TRBV5-4 and TRBJ2-7; 8 bases map to TRBD2. Sequenced material: peripheral blood. CDR3 in DNA: TGTGCCAGCAGCTTGGAGTCGGGAGGGCCCTACGAGCAGTACTTC. Translated, it gives CASSLESGGPYEQYF.